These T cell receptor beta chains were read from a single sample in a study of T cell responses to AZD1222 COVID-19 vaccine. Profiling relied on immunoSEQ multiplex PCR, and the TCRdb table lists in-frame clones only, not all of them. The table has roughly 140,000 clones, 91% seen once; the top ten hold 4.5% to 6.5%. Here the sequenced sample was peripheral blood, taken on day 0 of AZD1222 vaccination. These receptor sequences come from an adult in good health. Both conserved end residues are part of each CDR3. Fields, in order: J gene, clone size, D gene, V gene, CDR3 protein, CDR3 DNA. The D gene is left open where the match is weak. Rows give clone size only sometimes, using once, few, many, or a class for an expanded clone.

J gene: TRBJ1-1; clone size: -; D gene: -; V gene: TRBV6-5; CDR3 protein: CASRENTEAFF; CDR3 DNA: TGTGCCAGCAGGGAGAACACTGAAGCTTTCTTT
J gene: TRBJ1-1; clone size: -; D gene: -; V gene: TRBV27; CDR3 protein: CASSFSKGGRGSFDTEAFF; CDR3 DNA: TGTGCCAGCAGTTTCTCTAAGGGTGGGCGGGGAAGCTTCGACACTGAAGCTTTCTTT
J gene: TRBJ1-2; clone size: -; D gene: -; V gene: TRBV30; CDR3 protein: CAWTQSYGYTF; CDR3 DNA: TGTGCCTGGACCCAGTCCTATGGCTACACCTTC
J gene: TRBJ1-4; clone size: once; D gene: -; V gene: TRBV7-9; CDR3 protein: CASRAPGANEKLFF; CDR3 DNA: TGTGCCAGCAGGGCCCCCGGGGCTAATGAAAAACTGTTTTTT
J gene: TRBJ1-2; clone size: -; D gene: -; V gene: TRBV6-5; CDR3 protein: CASSLSQGDYGYTF; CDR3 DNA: TGTGCCAGCAGTCTCTCCCAGGGTGACTATGGCTACACCTTC
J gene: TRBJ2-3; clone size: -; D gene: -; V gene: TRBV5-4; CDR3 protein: CASSQRSTDTQYF; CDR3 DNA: TGTGCCAGCAGTCAACGTAGCACAGATACGCAGTATTTT
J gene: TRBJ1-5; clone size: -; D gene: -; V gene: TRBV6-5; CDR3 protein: CASSSEKLRGYQPQHF; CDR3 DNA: TGTGCCAGCAGTTCGGAGAAGCTCAGGGGATATCAGCCCCAGCATTTT
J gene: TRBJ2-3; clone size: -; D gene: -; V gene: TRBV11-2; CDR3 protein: CASSLDMDYTDTQYF; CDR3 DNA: TGTGCCAGCAGCTTAGATATGGACTATACAGATACGCAGTATTTT
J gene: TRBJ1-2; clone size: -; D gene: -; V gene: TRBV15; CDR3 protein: CATSRVPRGGLNYGYTF; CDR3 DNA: TGTGCCACCAGCAGAGTTCCCCGAGGGGGGTTAAACTATGGCTACACCTTC
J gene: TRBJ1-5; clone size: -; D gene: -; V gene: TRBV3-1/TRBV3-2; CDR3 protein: CASSQVRNQPQHF; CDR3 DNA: TGTGCCAGCAGCCAAGTTCGCAATCAGCCCCAGCATTTT
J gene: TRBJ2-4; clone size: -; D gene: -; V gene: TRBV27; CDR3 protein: CASSPQPGIQYF; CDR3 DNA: TGTGCCAGCAGTCCCCAGCCTGGCATTCAGTACTTC
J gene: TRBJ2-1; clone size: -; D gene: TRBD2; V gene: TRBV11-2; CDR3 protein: CASSPSGRANEQFF; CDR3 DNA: TGTGCCAGCAGCCCTAGCGGGAGGGCGAATGAGCAGTTCTTC
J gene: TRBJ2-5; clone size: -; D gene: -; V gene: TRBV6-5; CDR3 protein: CASSRGGVETQYF; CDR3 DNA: TGTGCCAGCAGCAGGGGAGGGGTAGAGACCCAGTACTTC
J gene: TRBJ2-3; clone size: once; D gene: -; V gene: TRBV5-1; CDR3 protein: CASRGRAEGDTQYF; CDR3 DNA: TGCGCCAGCAGAGGGCGGGCTGAAGGAGATACGCAGTATTTT
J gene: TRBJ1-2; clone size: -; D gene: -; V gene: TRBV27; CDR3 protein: CASSLTGTSGYGYTF; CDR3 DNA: TGTGCCAGCAGCTTAACCGGGACGTCGGGCTATGGCTACACCTTC
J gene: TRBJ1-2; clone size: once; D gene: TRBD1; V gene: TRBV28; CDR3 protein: CASSAPGQGARGYTF; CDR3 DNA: TGTGCCAGCAGTGCCCCGGGACAGGGGGCGAGGGGCTACACCTTC
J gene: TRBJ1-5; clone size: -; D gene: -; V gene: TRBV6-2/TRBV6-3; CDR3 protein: CASSADRSPLSNQPQHF; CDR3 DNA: TGTGCCAGCAGTGCTGACAGGTCCCCCCTAAGCAATCAGCCCCAGCATTTT
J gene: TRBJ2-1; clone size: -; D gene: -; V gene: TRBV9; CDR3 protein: CASSVEGNRGGDEQFF; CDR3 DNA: TGTGCCAGCAGCGTGGAGGGGAACAGGGGTGGCGATGAGCAGTTCTTC
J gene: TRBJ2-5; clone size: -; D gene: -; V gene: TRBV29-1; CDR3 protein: CSVETGPGEETQYF; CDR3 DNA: TGCAGCGTTGAAACAGGGCCGGGAGAAGAGACCCAGTACTTC
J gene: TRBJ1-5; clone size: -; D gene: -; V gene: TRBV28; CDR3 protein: CASSLSDSRNQPQHF; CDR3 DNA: TGTGCCAGCAGTCTTTCTGACAGCCGCAATCAGCCCCAGCATTTT
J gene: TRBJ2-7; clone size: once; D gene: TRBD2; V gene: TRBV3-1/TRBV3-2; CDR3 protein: CASSRSSGKYEQYF; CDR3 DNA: TGTGCCAGCAGCCGGAGTAGCGGGAAGTACGAGCAGTACTTC
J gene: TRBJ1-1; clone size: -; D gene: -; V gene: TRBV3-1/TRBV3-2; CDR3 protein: CASSGGVGRRAFF; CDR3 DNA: TGTGCCAGCAGCGGTGGCGTGGGGAGGAGGGCTTTCTTT
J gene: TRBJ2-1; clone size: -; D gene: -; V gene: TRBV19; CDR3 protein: CASGGSYNEQFF; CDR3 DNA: TGTGCCTCTGGAGGGTCCTACAATGAGCAGTTCTTC
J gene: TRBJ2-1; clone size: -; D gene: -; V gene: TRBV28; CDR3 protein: CASSLVGGAYNEQFF; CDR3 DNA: TGTGCCAGCAGTTTAGTTGGTGGCGCCTACAATGAGCAGTTCTTC
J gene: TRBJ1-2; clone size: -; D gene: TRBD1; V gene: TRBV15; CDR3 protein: CATSGGTGIFYGYTF; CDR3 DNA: TGTGCCACCAGCGGTGGGACAGGGATTTTCTATGGCTACACCTTC
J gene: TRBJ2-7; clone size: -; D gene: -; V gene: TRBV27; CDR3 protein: CASSLGLSYEQYF; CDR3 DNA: TGTGCCAGCAGCCTTGGTTTATCCTACGAGCAGTACTTC
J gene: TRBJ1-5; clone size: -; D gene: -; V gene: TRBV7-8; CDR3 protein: CASSPPQGSGQPQHF; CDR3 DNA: TGTGCCAGCAGCCCCCCCCAGGGGTCAGGTCAGCCCCAGCATTTT
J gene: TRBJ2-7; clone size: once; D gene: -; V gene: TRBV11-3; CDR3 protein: CASSPEGRGYEQYF; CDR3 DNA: TGTGCCAGCAGCCCCGAGGGGAGGGGGTACGAGCAGTACTTC
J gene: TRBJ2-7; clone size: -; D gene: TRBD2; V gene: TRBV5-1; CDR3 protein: CASSGRLAGGSYEQYF; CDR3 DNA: TGCGCCAGCAGCGGTCGACTAGCGGGGGGCTCCTACGAGCAGTACTTC
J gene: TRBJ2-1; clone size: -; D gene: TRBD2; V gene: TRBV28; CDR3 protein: CASSLGTSGEQFF; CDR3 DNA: TGTGCCAGCAGTCTAGGGACTAGCGGGGAGCAGTTCTTC
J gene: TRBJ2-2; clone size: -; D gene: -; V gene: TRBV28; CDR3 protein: CASTLGPGELFF; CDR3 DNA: TGTGCCAGCACGTTAGGACCCGGGGAGCTGTTTTTT
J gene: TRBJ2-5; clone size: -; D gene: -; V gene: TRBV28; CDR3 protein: CASRKQETQYF; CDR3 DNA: TGTGCCAGCAGGAAACAAGAGACCCAGTACTTC
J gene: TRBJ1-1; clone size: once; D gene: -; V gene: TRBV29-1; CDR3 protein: CSVEDGSITEAFF; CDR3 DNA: TGCAGCGTTGAGGACGGCTCCATCACTGAAGCTTTCTTT
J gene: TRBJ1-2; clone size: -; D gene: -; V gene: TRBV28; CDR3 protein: CAASTGSGYTF; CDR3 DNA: TGTGCCGCCAGCACCGGGAGTGGCTACACCTTC
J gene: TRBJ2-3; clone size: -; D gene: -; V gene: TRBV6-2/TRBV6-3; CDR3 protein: CASSYTRADTDTQYF; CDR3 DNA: TGTGCCAGCAGTTACACCAGGGCCGACACAGATACGCAGTATTTT
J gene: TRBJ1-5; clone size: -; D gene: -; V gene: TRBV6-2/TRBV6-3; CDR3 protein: CASSYSQGPQHF; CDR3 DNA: TGTGCCAGCAGTTACTCGCAGGGGCCCCAGCATTTT
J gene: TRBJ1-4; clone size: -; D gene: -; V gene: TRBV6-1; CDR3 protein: CASSEDRFNEKLFF; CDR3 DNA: TGTGCCAGCAGTGAAGACAGGTTTAATGAAAAACTGTTTTTT
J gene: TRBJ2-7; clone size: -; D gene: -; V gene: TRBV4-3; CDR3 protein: CASSQDTQVFGYEQYF; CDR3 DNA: TGCGCCAGCAGCCAAGATACGCAAGTTTTTGGGTACGAGCAGTACTTC
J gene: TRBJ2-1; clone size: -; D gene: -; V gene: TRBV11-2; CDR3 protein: CASSPRRGEQFF; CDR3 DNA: TGTGCCAGCAGCCCTCGCCGGGGTGAGCAGTTCTTC
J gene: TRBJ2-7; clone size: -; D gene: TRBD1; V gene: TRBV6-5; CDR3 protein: CASRTGGMTYEQYF; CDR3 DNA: TGTGCCAGCCGTACAGGGGGGATGACCTACGAGCAGTACTTC
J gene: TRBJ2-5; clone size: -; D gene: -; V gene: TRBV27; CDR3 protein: CASGGGGVQETQYF; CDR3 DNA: TGTGCCAGCGGGGGAGGTGGTGTCCAAGAGACCCAGTACTTC
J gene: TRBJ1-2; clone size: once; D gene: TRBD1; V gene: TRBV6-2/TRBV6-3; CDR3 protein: CASSYLAGTAYGYTF; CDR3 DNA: TGTGCCAGCAGTTACCTAGCCGGGACAGCGTATGGCTACACCTTC
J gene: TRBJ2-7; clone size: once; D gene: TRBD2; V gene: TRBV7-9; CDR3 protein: CASSLGGRGRMYF; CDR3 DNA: TGTGCCAGCAGCTTAGGGGGGAGGGGCAGAATGTACTTC
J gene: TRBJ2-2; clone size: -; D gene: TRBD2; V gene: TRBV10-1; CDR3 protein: CARGRAGQNTGELFF; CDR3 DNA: TGCGCCAGGGGGAGGGCAGGCCAGAACACCGGGGAGCTGTTTTTT
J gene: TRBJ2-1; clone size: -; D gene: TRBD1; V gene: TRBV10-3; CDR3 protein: CAISDGQGFFNEQFF; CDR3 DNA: TGTGCCATCAGTGATGGACAGGGGTTCTTTAATGAGCAGTTCTTC
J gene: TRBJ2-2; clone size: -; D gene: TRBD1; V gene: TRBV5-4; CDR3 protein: CASRLQGSGELFF; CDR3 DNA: TGTGCCAGCAGATTACAGGGGTCCGGGGAGCTGTTTTTT
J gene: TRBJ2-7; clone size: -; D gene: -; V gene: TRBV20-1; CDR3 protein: CSASPSYEQYF; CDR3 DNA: TGCAGTGCTAGCCCGTCCTACGAGCAGTACTTC
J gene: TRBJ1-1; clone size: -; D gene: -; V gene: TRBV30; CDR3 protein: CAWSVSRRSKAFF; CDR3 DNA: TGTGCCTGGAGTGTTTCCAGGAGGAGCAAAGCTTTCTTT
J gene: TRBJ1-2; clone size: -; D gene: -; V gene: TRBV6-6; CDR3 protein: CASSLDGIYGYTF; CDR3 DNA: TGTGCCAGCAGCCTGGACGGGATTTATGGCTACACCTTC
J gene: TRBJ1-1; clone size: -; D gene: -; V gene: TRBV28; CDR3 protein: CASSLVGTEAFF; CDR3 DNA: TGTGCCAGCAGCTTAGTCGGGACTGAAGCTTTCTTT
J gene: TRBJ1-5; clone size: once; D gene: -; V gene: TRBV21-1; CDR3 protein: CASSHQGEDSNQPQHF; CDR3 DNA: TGTGCCAGCAGCCATCAAGGCGAGGATAGCAATCAGCCCCAGCATTTT
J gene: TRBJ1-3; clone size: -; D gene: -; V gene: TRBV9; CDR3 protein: CASSVAGSSGNTIYF; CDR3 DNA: TGTGCCAGCAGCGTAGCTGGATCCTCTGGAAACACCATATATTTT